This entry is about one TCR beta chain. No antigen is known for it. One end of the junction is discordant with germline, which a read error may explain. After autologous stem cell transplantation all patients relapsed, and prior brentuximab vedotin exposure differed between cohorts. Classification of best responses gave complete response, partial response or progressive disease. The data stem from a study of PD-1 blockade in classical Hodgkin lymphoma. Clones were sequenced by immunoSEQ multiplex PCR, and TCRdb holds only the in-frame ones, with some missing. The sample has around 36,000 clones, 85% to 90% seen once. Study-wide points: Later analyses included only patients treated at least 1 year post-ASCT. Reported baseline diversity: healthy donors highest, relapsed/refractory patients lowest. At C4D1, TCR diversity had climbed significantly for CD4+ cells, though not for CD8+ cells.

The sample in question was peripheral blood mononuclear cells (PBMCs), obtained at baseline. The sequence was obtained from a human donor with classical Hodgkin lymphoma.

The CDR3 nucleotides read TGTGCCATAAGTGGGGGACTCTGGGGTGAGCAGTACTTC. Translation gives CAISGGLWGEQYF. This chain links TRBV10-3 with TRBJ2-7, with D tentatively TRBD2 (6 bases). The germline V gene encodes CDR1 ENHRY and CDR2 SYGVKD. The CDR3 consists of 13 residues.